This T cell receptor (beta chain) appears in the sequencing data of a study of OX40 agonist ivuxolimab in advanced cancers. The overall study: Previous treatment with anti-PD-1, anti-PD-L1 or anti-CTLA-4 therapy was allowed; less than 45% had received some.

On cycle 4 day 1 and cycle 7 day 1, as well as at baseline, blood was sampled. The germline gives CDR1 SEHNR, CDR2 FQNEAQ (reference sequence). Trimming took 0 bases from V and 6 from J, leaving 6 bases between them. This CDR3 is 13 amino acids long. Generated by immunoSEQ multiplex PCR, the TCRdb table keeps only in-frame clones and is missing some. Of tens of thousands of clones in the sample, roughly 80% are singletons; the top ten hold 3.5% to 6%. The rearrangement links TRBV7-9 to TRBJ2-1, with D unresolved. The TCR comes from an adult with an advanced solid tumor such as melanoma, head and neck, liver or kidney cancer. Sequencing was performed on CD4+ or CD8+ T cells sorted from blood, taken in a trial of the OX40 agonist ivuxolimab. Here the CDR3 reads CASSLATLNEQFF. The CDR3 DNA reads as TGTGCCAGCAGCTTAGCCACCCTCAATGAGCAGTTCTTC.